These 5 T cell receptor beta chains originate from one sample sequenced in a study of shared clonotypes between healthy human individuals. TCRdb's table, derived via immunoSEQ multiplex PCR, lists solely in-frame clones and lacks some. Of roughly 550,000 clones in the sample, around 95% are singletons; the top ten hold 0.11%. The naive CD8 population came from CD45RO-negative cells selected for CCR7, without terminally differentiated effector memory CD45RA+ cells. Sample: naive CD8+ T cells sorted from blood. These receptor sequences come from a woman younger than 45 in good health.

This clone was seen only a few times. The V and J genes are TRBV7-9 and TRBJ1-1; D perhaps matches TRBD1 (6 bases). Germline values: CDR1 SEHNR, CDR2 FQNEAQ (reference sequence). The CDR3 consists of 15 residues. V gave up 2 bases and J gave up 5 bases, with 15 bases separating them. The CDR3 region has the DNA TGTGCCAGCAGCTTATTCCTGGGGGCGCATACTGAAGCTTTCTTT. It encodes CASSLFLGAHTEAFF.

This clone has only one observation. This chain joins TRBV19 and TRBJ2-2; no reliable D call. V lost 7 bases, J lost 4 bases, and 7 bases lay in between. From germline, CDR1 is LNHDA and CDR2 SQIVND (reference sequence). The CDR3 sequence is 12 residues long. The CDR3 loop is CASIDPTGELFF. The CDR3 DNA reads TGTGCCAGTATTGACCCCACCGGGGAGCTGTTTTTT.

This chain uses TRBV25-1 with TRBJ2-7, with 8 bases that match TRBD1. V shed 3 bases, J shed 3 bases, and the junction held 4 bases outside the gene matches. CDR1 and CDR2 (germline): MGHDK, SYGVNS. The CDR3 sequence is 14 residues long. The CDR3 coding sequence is TGTGCCAGCAGTGATTTTGGACAGGGCTACGAGCAGTACTTC. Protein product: CASSDFGQGYEQYF.

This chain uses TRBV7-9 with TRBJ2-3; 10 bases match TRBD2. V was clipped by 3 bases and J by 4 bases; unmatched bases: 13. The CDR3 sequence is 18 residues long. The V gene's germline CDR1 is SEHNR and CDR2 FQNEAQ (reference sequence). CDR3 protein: CASSFTRGLAGDSDTQYF. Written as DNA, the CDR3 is TGTGCCAGCAGCTTTACGAGGGGCCTAGCGGGAGATTCAGATACGCAGTATTTT.

CDR3 bases: TGCAGCGTTGAAACCTCCTCTGGGGAGACCCAGTACTTC. Amino acid sequence: CSVETSSGETQYF. The chain has TRBV29-1 and TRBJ2-5, with D unclear. CDR3 length equals 13 residues. Germline V CDR1 and CDR2: SQVTM, ANQGSEA. V lost 2 bases to trimming and J lost 5 bases, with 12 bases between them.